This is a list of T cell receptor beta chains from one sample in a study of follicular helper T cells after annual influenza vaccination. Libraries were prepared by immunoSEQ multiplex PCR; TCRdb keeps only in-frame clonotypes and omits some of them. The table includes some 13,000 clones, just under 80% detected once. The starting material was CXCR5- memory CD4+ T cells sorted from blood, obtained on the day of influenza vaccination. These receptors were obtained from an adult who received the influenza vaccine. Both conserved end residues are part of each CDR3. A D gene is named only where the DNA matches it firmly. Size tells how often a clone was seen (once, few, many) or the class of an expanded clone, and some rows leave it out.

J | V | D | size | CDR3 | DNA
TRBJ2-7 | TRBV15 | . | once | CATSRGPPGQAYEQYF | TGTGCCACCAGCAGAGGCCCTCCCGGCCAGGCCTACGAGCAGTACTTC
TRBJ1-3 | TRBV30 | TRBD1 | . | CAWSGDSGNTIYF | TGTGCCTGGAGTGGGGACAGCGGAAACACCATATATTTT
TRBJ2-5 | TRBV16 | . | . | CASSPLGTPLQETQYF | TGTGCCAGCAGCCCACTCGGGACCCCCCTTCAGGAGACCCAGTACTTC
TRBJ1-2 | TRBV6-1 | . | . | CASSGGSSGYTF | TGTGCCAGCAGTGGCGGGTCTTCTGGCTACACCTTC
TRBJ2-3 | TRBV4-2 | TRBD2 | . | CASSQSGGARDTQYF | TGTGCCAGCAGCCAGAGCGGGGGGGCCAGAGATACGCAGTATTTT
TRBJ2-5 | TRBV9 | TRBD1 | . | CASSRDRGGETQYF | TGTGCCAGCAGCCGGGACAGGGGAGGGGAGACCCAGTACTTC
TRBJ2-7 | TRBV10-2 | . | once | CASSDPPLLEQYF | TGCGCCAGCAGTGACCCGCCTCTACTGGAGCAGTACTTC
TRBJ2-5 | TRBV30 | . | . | CAWSLTGLGTQYF | TGTGCCTGGAGTCTGACCGGGCTCGGGACCCAGTACTTC
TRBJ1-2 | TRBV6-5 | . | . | CASSYKGNGYTF | TGTGCCAGCAGTTACAAGGGGAATGGCTACACCTTC
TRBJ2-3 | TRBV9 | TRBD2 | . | CASSVGEGDTQYF | TGTGCCAGCAGCGTAGGGGAGGGGGATACGCAGTATTTT
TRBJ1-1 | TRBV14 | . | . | CASSQSGYRNTEAFF | TGTGCCAGCAGCCAATCTGGGTACAGGAACACTGAAGCTTTCTTT
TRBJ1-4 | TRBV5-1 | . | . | CASRRETNEKLFF | TGCGCCAGCAGACGGGAAACTAATGAAAAACTGTTTTTT
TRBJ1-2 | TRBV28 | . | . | CASSVSGYFYGYTF | TGTGCCAGCAGTGTCTCAGGGTATTTCTATGGCTACACCTTC
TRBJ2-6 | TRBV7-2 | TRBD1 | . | CASSPDRAGANVLTF | TGTGCCAGCAGCCCCGACAGGGCTGGGGCCAACGTCCTGACTTTC
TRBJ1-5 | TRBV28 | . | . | CASSSTGGYNQPQHF | TGTGCCAGCAGTTCCACAGGAGGGTACAATCAGCCCCAGCATTTT
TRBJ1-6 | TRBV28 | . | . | CASSRMTAAVHF | TGTGCCAGCAGTAGAATGACGGCCGCTGTCCACTTT
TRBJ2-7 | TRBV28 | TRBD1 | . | CASSLGAGQGAYEQYF | TGTGCCAGCAGTTTAGGAGCAGGGCAGGGGGCATACGAGCAGTACTTC
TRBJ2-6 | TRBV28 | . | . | CASSYEHSGANVLTF | TGTGCCAGCAGCTACGAACACTCTGGGGCCAACGTCCTGACTTTC
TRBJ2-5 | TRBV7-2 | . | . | CASSGTGWETQYF | TGTGCCAGCAGCGGCACAGGGTGGGAGACCCAGTACTTC
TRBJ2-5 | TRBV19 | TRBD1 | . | CASSIQGTGQETQYF | TGTGCCAGTAGTATTCAAGGGACAGGACAAGAGACCCAGTACTTC
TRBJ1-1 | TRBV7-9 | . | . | CASSSGSRGFTEAFF | TGTGCCAGCAGCTCCGGTTCGAGGGGGTTCACTGAAGCTTTCTTT
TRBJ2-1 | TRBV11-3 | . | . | CASSSPDRRNEQFF | TGTGCCAGCAGCTCTCCCGACAGGAGGAATGAGCAGTTCTTC
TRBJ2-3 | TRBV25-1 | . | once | CASSEQGIHTQYF | TGTGCCAGCAGTGAACAGGGGATCCATACGCAGTATTTT
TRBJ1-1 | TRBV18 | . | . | CASSRLGGTNTEAFF | TGTGCCAGCTCCCGATTAGGGGGAACCAACACTGAAGCTTTCTTT
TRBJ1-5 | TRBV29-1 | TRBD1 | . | CSVGDRGRNQPQHF | TGCAGCGTTGGGGACAGGGGGCGAAACCAGCCCCAGCATTTT
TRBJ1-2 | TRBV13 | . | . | CASSLRLGAQGYTF | TGTGCCAGCAGCTTACGGCTGGGGGCGCAGGGCTACACCTTC
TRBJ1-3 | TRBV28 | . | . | CASSSLPGGNSGNTIYF | TGTGCCAGCAGTTCTCTCCCGGGAGGAAACTCTGGAAACACCATATATTTT
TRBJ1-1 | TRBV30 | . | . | CAWDRSLVSKNTEAFF | TGTGCCTGGGACCGCTCCCTTGTCTCGAAGAACACTGAAGCTTTCTTT